These T cell receptor beta chains were read from a single sample in a study of cytomegalovirus exposure and HLA in healthy donors. The data were produced by immunoSEQ multiplex PCR, yet TCRdb's version contains in-frame clones alone and is incomplete. The data contain 250,000 to 350,000 clones, 75% to 90% of them singletons. Input material: PBMCs. The source is a middle-aged man in good health and CMV-seropositive. CDR3s include the opening cysteine and the closing phenylalanine or tryptophan. A D gene is named only where the DNA matches it firmly. Part of the rows lack a size; the others show once, few, many or a class for expanded clones.

CDR3 DNA | CDR3 protein | J gene | V gene | D gene | clone size
TGTGCCAGCAGCCCGACTAGTCTCCTATACGAGCAGTACTTC | CASSPTSLLYEQYF | TRBJ2-7 | TRBV4-2 | . | .
TGTGCCAGCAGCCCAGGGACATACTACTACGAGCAGTACTTC | CASSPGTYYYEQYF | TRBJ2-7 | TRBV28 | . | .
TGTTCCAGCAGCTTCGACAGCAACACTGAAGCTTTCTTT | CSSSFDSNTEAFF | TRBJ1-1 | TRBV7-9 | . | once
TGCGCCAGCAGTGAAGTAGCGGGGACCTACGAGCAGTACTTC | CASSEVAGTYEQYF | TRBJ2-7 | TRBV10-1 | TRBD2 | .
TGTGCCTCCCAGGGGGAGTCCCTACAGTGGGATGAGCAGTTCTTC | CASQGESLQWDEQFF | TRBJ2-1 | TRBV11-2 | TRBD1 | .
TGTGCCAGCAGTTTAGAGGGCAGTGCGGACAGGGGGTGGTGGGAGGGCCAAAATGAGCAGTTCTTC | CASSLEGSADRGWWEGQNEQFF | TRBJ2-1 | TRBV28 | TRBD1 | .
TGCGCCAGCAGCCCTGGGGCTTTCGGAAACACCATATATTTT | CASSPGAFGNTIYF | TRBJ1-3 | TRBV4-3 | . | .
TGCGCCAGCAGCCAAGTCCCCGGCTATGGCTACACCTTC | CASSQVPGYGYTF | TRBJ1-2 | TRBV4-3 | . | few
TGTGCCAGCAGCTTGATGACAGACGAGCAGTACTTC | CASSLMTDEQYF | TRBJ2-7 | TRBV5-4 | . | .
TGTGCCAGCAGATTGCCCCTTGGCAGCAATCAGCCCCAGCATTTT | CASRLPLGSNQPQHF | TRBJ1-5 | TRBV28 | . | .
TGTGCCAGCAGCGAGAGGACTAGCCCCACAGATACGCAGTATTTT | CASSERTSPTDTQYF | TRBJ2-3 | TRBV21-1 | . | few
TGTGCCAGCACTGAAGACATTATCTCCTACGAGCAGTACTTC | CASTEDIISYEQYF | TRBJ2-7 | TRBV2 | . | .
TGCGCCAGCAGCATTGGCGGAGGAGAGACCCAGTACTTC | CASSIGGGETQYF | TRBJ2-5 | TRBV5-1 | . | .
TGTGCCAGCAGTACCGACAGGGGGCGCCGGGAGACCCAGTACTTC | CASSTDRGRRETQYF | TRBJ2-5 | TRBV28 | TRBD1 | .
TGTGCCTGGACCACAGGGGGGGCAGATACGCAGTATTTT | CAWTTGGADTQYF | TRBJ2-3 | TRBV30 | . | .
TGTGCCAGCAGGGGGACTAGCGGGAGGGTAAATGAGCAGTTCTTC | CASRGTSGRVNEQFF | TRBJ2-1 | TRBV2 | TRBD2 | .
TGTGCCAGCAGCAAAGTGGCGGACCGGGGCTACGAGCAGTACTTC | CASSKVADRGYEQYF | TRBJ2-7 | TRBV21-1 | . | once
TGTGCCAGCAGTGGTAACTCCTACAATGAGCAGTTCTTC | CASSGNSYNEQFF | TRBJ2-1 | TRBV2 | . | once
TGTGCCAGCAGCGTAGTGGCGGGAGGAAGTACAGATACGCAGTATTTT | CASSVVAGGSTDTQYF | TRBJ2-3 | TRBV9 | TRBD2 | .
TGTGCCAGCAGCTTAGGCAGCACCGGGGAGCTGTTTTTT | CASSLGSTGELFF | TRBJ2-2 | TRBV7-6 | . | .
TGTGCCAGCAGTTTCTCTGACAGGGGACTGTCGAACACTGAAGCTTTCTTT | CASSFSDRGLSNTEAFF | TRBJ1-1 | TRBV28 | TRBD1 | few
TGCAGCTCGGGACAAGGGAGAGATACGCAGTATTTT | CSSGQGRDTQYF | TRBJ2-3 | TRBV29-1 | . | .
TGTGCCAGCAGTTACTCTGCGGGAGGTCTCTACGAGCAGTACTTC | CASSYSAGGLYEQYF | TRBJ2-7 | TRBV6-5 | TRBD2 | .
TGTGTCAGCACCTCGACAGGCATTATCAATTACATGAACACTGAAGCTTTCTTT | CVSTSTGIINYMNTEAFF | TRBJ1-1 | TRBV28 | . | .
TGTGCCAGTTCGACAGGGGGAGATGAAAAACTGTTTTTT | CASSTGGDEKLFF | TRBJ1-4 | TRBV19 | TRBD1 | .
TGTGCCAGTAGTTTCGGACAGGGGAAAAACATTCAGTACTTC | CASSFGQGKNIQYF | TRBJ2-4 | TRBV19 | TRBD1 | .
TGTGCCAGCAGTCTAGCGGGAGGGGCCATTGAGCAGTTCTTC | CASSLAGGAIEQFF | TRBJ2-1 | TRBV6-5 | TRBD2 | .
TGTGCCAGCAGCTTGTTCGGTGGGACAGCTAATGAAAAACTGTTTTTT | CASSLFGGTANEKLFF | TRBJ1-4 | TRBV5-4 | TRBD1 | .
TGTGCCAGCAGGCGAGGACTAGCGGGATACGAGCAGTACTTC | CASRRGLAGYEQYF | TRBJ2-7 | TRBV6-5 | TRBD2 | .
TGTGCCAGCATCAGGGAAGAGTCGAACACCGGGGAGCTGTTTTTT | CASIREESNTGELFF | TRBJ2-2 | TRBV2 | . | .
TGTGCCAGCAGTAGACTGACGTACGAGCAGTACTTC | CASSRLTYEQYF | TRBJ2-7 | TRBV2 | . | .
TGTGCCAGCAGGGGGCTAGGGCGAACTGAAGCTTTCTTT | CASRGLGRTEAFF | TRBJ1-1 | TRBV28 | . | .
TGTGCCAGCAGGACGAAGGGACAGCTCTATGGCTACACCTTC | CASRTKGQLYGYTF | TRBJ1-2 | TRBV28 | TRBD1 | .
TGTGCCAGCAGCCCAAGCGGGTTGCTAGCGGGAGGGCCACAGTTCTTC | CASSPSGLLAGGPQFF | TRBJ2-1 | TRBV7-3 | TRBD2 | once
TGTGCCAGCAGCCCTCGTTCGGGCGAGCAGTACTTC | CASSPRSGEQYF | TRBJ2-7 | TRBV7-9 | . | .
TGTGCCAGCAGCGCTCCTACTAGCGGGAGGGCCCGGGGCGGGGAGCTGTTTTTT | CASSAPTSGRARGGELFF | TRBJ2-2 | TRBV2 | TRBD2 | .
TGTGCCAGTAGCTCCGGGGACAGTTCCTACGAGCAGTACTTC | CASSSGDSSYEQYF | TRBJ2-7 | TRBV5-6 | TRBD1 | .
TGTGCCAGCAGTGCCGCCGGGGCAGGGGGCTATGGCTACACCTTC | CASSAAGAGGYGYTF | TRBJ1-2 | TRBV28 | TRBD1 | .
TGCAGTGCTAGAGATTACTCTGAAGCTTTCTTT | CSARDYSEAFF | TRBJ1-1 | TRBV20-1 | . | .
TGCGCCAGCAGCTTAAGGGGTTTGGCAGGTGAAGCTTTCTTT | CASSLRGLAGEAFF | TRBJ1-1 | TRBV5-1 | . | .
TGTGCCAGCAGTCCCTTGACAGGAGTTAATGAAAAACTGTTTTTT | CASSPLTGVNEKLFF | TRBJ1-4 | TRBV27 | . | .
TGTGCCATAGACAGGAACACTGAAGCTTTCTTT | CAIDRNTEAFF | TRBJ1-1 | TRBV5-4 | . | once
TGTGCTAGCAGCGTTATTGGGGGCCCACCCGGGACCCAGTACTTC | CASSVIGGPPGTQYF | TRBJ2-5 | TRBV7-7 | . | .
TGTGCCAGCACCCCGCTAGCGGGAGGAGACGAGCAGTACTTC | CASTPLAGGDEQYF | TRBJ2-7 | TRBV7-9 | TRBD2 | .
TGTGCCAGCAGTTACTTTGGAGGGCTCACTGAAGCTTTCTTT | CASSYFGGLTEAFF | TRBJ1-1 | TRBV6-5 | . | .
TGTGCCAGCAGTGGGGGACTAGCGGGCTACTACGAGCAGTACTTC | CASSGGLAGYYEQYF | TRBJ2-7 | TRBV27 | TRBD2 | .
TGTGCCAGCAGCCCGAGGACTAGCGGACCCTACGAGCAGTACTTC | CASSPRTSGPYEQYF | TRBJ2-7 | TRBV4-2 | TRBD2 | .
TGTGCCGGCAGCGGGCAGGGAACTGAAGCTTTCTTT | CAGSGQGTEAFF | TRBJ1-1 | TRBV7-9 | . | once
TGCAGCGTTGTTGGACAGTTAAATGAAAAACTGTTTTTT | CSVVGQLNEKLFF | TRBJ1-4 | TRBV29-1 | . | few
TGCGCCAGCAGCCCATCGGGGAGAGACGCTGAAGCTTTCTTT | CASSPSGRDAEAFF | TRBJ1-1 | TRBV5-1 | . | .
TGTGCCAGCAGCTTGCCCCCCGGGGACTCCTACGAGCAGTACTTC | CASSLPPGDSYEQYF | TRBJ2-7 | TRBV5-5 | . | .
TGCGCCAGCCTGGCTGTATCGGACAGGGGGACTCGATTAAAACTGAACACTGAAGCTTTCTTT | CASLAVSDRGTRLKLNTEAFF | TRBJ1-1 | TRBV5-1 | TRBD1 | .
TGTGCCAGCAGTTTGCGGCAGACCCACGAGCAGTACTTC | CASSLRQTHEQYF | TRBJ2-7 | TRBV27 | . | .
TGTGCCAGCAGTACTAGTTTACAGCAGTACTTC | CASSTSLQQYF | TRBJ2-5 | TRBV28 | . | .
TGTGCCAGTAGTAGCCAGGGTGGCAGATCCTACGAGCAGTACTTC | CASSSQGGRSYEQYF | TRBJ2-7 | TRBV19 | . | .
TGTGCCAGCGAAAGCGGAAACACCATATATTTT | CASESGNTIYF | TRBJ1-3 | TRBV6-6 | . | few
TGTGCCAGCAGCTTAGGGGGGCAGAGGAGTTTCTATGGCTACACCTTC | CASSLGGQRSFYGYTF | TRBJ1-2 | TRBV7-9 | . | .